These 18 T cell receptor beta chains came from one sample sequenced in a study of tumor-infiltrating lymphocytes in primary liver carcinoma. The input was around 500 ng total RNA; TCR beta cDNA was made from it with a constant-region primer. Slightly modified ARM-PCR with three nested multiplex PCR rounds yielded TCR beta libraries. With TRBV1-TRBV30 forward primers and a C-beta reverse primer, the first two PCR rounds were run for approximately 9 cycles each. TCRdb passed the multiplex PCR reads through MiXCR, listing each CDR3 protein once. The profile covers about 120,000 distinct CDR3 sequences, with about 68% appearing a single time and around 9% taken by the ten largest. RNA and DNA were co-extracted from approximately 20-30 mg of unsorted bulk tissue. Sequenced material: liver tumor tissue from sampling region 1. Subset here: tumor region T1, superior pole. These receptor sequences come from a woman aged 55-70 years with primary liver carcinoma and hepatitis B virus infection.

The chain uses TRBV4-1 and TRBJ2-1, with D unclear. This CDR3 is 16 amino acids long. CDR1 and CDR2 from the germline V gene are MGHRA and YSYEKL. V was shortened by 7 bases and J by 7 bases, with 23 bases between the two germline ends. The CDR3 coding sequence is TGCGCCAGCACCACAATGTTGCCCTACACCGGGAATGAGCAGTTCTTC. Translating it yields CASTTMLPYTGNEQFF.

This clonotype has ten or more counts. The chain recombines TRBV6-1 with TRBJ1-1, with 7 bases aligning to TRBD1. Germline values: CDR1 MNHNS, CDR2 SASEGT. The CDR3 extends over 13 amino acids. The V and J ends lost 1 base and 10 bases, in that order; junction bases with no gene match: 6. The CDR3: CASSEEGAGGAFF. Written as DNA, the CDR3 is TGTGCCAGCAGTGAAGAAGGGGCAGGGGGAGCTTTCTTT.

Of note for this clonotype: A much larger clone lies one base from this, so it may be a read error. The chain links TRBV29-1 to TRBJ2-7; TRBD2 matches at 7 bases. Per germline, CDR1 SQVTM and CDR2 ANQGSEA. The J segment lost 8 bases and the V segment lost 7 bases, leaving 14 bases of the junction unmatched. This CDR3 has 13 amino acids. CDR3 DNA sequence: TGCAGCGATGTAGGCGGGAGTAAGGGCAAGCAGTACTTC. Translating it yields CSDVGGSKGKQYF.

Remarks on this clonotype: One end of the junction does not line up with germline, which may come from a read error. The genes are TRBV4-2 and TRBJ2-7, with D hard to call. Germline V gene lookup returns CDR1 LGHNA and CDR2 YNFKEQ. The length of the CDR3 is 15 residues. The CDR3 loop is CVSSQESETSYEQYF. CDR3 nucleotide sequence: TGTGTCAGCAGCCAAGAATCGGAGACATCCTACGAGCAGTACTTC.

In regard to this clonotype: The conserved closing phenylalanine or tryptophan is absent in this CDR3, likely reflecting a read error. The DNA is left out, because the CDR3 cannot be placed on it with certainty; the CDR3 is given as TCRdb lists it. This chain links TRBV28 with TRBJ2-1; no DNA check was done on the table's D call, TRBD1. Germline V gene data show CDR1 as MDHEN and CDR2 as SYDVKM. The CDR3 extends over 11 residues, inclusive of both ends. The CDR3 loop is CASSLAHERFL.

In its sample, this clonotype was seen many times. The chain couples TRBV29-1 to TRBJ2-1; D is perhaps TRBD1 (5 bases). The ends were cut back, 4 bases at V and 2 bases at J, with 12 bases in the middle. The V gene's germline CDR1 is SQVTM and CDR2 ANQGSEA. This CDR3 region has 14 residues. The CDR3 nucleotides read TGCAGCGTTGCCGGACAATTAACCTACAATGAGCAGTTCTTC. It codes for CSVAGQLTYNEQFF.

As to this clonotype: The junction departs from the called germline gene at one end, perhaps through a read error. This chain uses TRBV11-3 with TRBJ1-1; D is perhaps TRBD1 (5 bases). Germline loops: CDR1 SGHNT, CDR2 YENEEA. The CDR3 totals 17 residues. The CDR3 loop is CASSLAGRPTVNSEALF. The CDR3 nucleotides are TGTGCCAGCAGCTTAGCGGGACGCCCGACAGTGAACTCTGAAGCTCTCTTT. Looking up the rest from reference TRBV11-3 and TRBJ1-1 gives the full variable domain: EAGVVQSPRYKIIEKKQPVAFWCNPISGHNTLYWYLQNLGQGPELLIRYENEEAVDDSQLPKDRFSAERLKGVDSTLKIQPAELGDSAVYLCASSLAGRPTVNSEALFGQGTRLTVV.

This clonotype appeared many times. CDR3 amino acids: CASSFPPRDRGGTGAKNIQYF. CDR3 coding DNA: TGTGCCAGCAGTTTCCCGCCCCGGGACAGGGGGGGTACTGGGGCCAAAAACATTCAGTACTTC. V usage is TRBV28 and J usage is TRBJ2-4; 11 positions match TRBD1. CDR1 and CDR2 (germline): MDHEN, SYDVKM. The CDR3 runs to 21 residues. V was pared by 3 bases and J by 1 base, with 17 bases of the junction left unmatched. Full variable domain (outside the CDR3, taken from reference TRBV28 and TRBJ2-4): DVKVTQSSRYLVKRTGEKVFLECVQDMDHENMFWYRQDPGLGLRLIYFSYDVKMKEKGDIPEGYSVSREKKERFSLILESASTNQTSMYLCASSFPPRDRGGTGAKNIQYFGAGTRLSVL.

This clonotype showed up just a few times. The V and J genes are TRBV6-1 and TRBJ2-4; D is possibly TRBD2 (5 bases). The CDR3 has 13 residues. The V gene's germline CDR1 is MNHNS and CDR2 SASEGT. V was shortened by 8 bases and J by 8 bases, with 16 bases between the two germline ends. CDR3 nucleotide sequence: TGTGCCAGCGGCCTTCGGGGTGCTTACATTCAGTACTTC. The encoded protein is CASGLRGAYIQYF.

This CDR3 reads CASSAALGAQVMGDTQYF. The CDR3 DNA is TGTGCCAGCAGCGCCGCCCTCGGGGCGCAGGTCATGGGAGATACGCAGTATTTT. This chain joins TRBV7-8 and TRBJ2-3; the D call may be TRBD1 or TRBD2 (5 bases each). V lost 5 bases, J lost 5 bases, and 26 bases lay in between. CDR3 length: 18 residues. Germline V gene lookup returns CDR1 SGHVS and CDR2 FQNEAQ.

The V call is TRBV28, the J call TRBJ2-1; 8 bases map to TRBD2. V lost 2 bases and J lost 4; bases outside the gene matches: 10. The CDR3 has 17 residues. Germline CDR1 reads MDHEN; CDR2 reads SYDVKM. The CDR3, as DNA: TGTGCCAGCAGTTTAGCGGGAGGAGCCCCGTCTTACAATGAGCAGTTCTTC. It yields the protein CASSLAGGAPSYNEQFF. The whole variable domain, filled in from reference TRBV28 and TRBJ2-1, reads DVKVTQSSRYLVKRTGEKVFLECVQDMDHENMFWYRQDPGLGLRLIYFSYDVKMKEKGDIPEGYSVSREKKERFSLILESASTNQTSMYLCASSLAGGAPSYNEQFFGPGTRLTVL.

A remark on this clonotype: Since the CDR3 does not end with the conserved phenylalanine or tryptophan, this likely comes from a read error. This chain joins TRBV6-5 and TRBJ1-1; no clear D gene. Germline assignment: CDR1 MNHEY and CDR2 SVGAGI. V was shortened by 6 bases and J by 2 bases, with 10 bases between the two germline ends. The CDR3 is 13 residues long. The CDR3 spells CASSRDINTEAFL. The CDR3, as DNA: TGTGCCAGCAGCAGAGACATTAACACTGAAGCTTTCCTT.

A few counts support this clonotype. The chain carries TRBV5-4 and TRBJ2-7; TRBD2 is a possible D gene (6 bases). The CDR3 is 15 amino acids. V shed 4 bases and J shed 0 bases, with 14 bases lying between them. Germline CDR1 SGHNT, CDR2 YYREEE (reference sequence). The DNA for the CDR3 is TGTGCCAGCAGCCCCCGCGGCGGGGCCTCCTACGAGCAGTACTTC. Its translation is CASSPRGGASYEQYF.

On this clonotype: Just one base apart from a much larger clone, this may be a read error. The chain is built from TRBV7-9 and TRBJ2-7; 7 positions match TRBD2. Per germline, CDR1 SEHNR and CDR2 FQNEAQ (reference sequence). CDR3 size: 16 residues. The CDR3 region has the DNA TGTGCCGGCAGCGATAAACTAGCGCCGGGATCCTACGAGCAGTACTTC. It specifies CAGSDKLAPGSYEQYF.

This clonotype was detected only a few times. The V call is TRBV5-1, the J call TRBJ2-5, with D perhaps TRBD2 (5 bases). V dropped 0 bases and J dropped 0 bases, with 9 bases sitting between them. Germline-derived CDR1 and CDR2 are SGHRS and YFSETQ. The CDR3 spans 15 residues. The CDR3 reads CASSLARRDQETQYF. The DNA for the CDR3 is TGCGCCAGCAGCTTGGCCCGGCGGGACCAAGAGACCCAGTACTTC.

The chain combines TRBV28 with TRBJ2-1; the D is unclear. With 4 bases removed from V and 4 bases from J, the gap between germline ends came to 2 bases. This CDR3 comprises 11 residues. Germline CDR1 reads MDHEN; CDR2 reads SYDVKM. CDR3 protein: CASSSYNEQFF. CDR3 DNA: TGTGCCAGCAGTTCTTACAATGAGCAGTTCTTC.

In its sample, this clonotype was seen many times. CDR3 amino acids: CASSLEGANSYNEQFF. The CDR3 coding sequence is TGTGCCAGCAGCTTGGAGGGGGCCAACTCCTACAATGAGCAGTTCTTC. V gene TRBV5-6 combines with J gene TRBJ2-1; 7 positions match TRBD1. Germline lookup yields CDR1 SGHDT and CDR2 YYEEEE. The CDR3 covers 16 residues. The V gene end was trimmed by 0 bases and the J gene end by 0 bases; junction bases not matched to a gene: 3.

In this sample, this clonotype turned up many times. The V gene is TRBV4-2, the J gene TRBJ2-5; TRBD1 matches 7 bases. The CDR3 covers 20 residues. Germline V CDR1 and CDR2: LGHNA, YNFKEQ. Trimming cost V 1 base and J 1 base; bases outside gene matches: 18. In DNA, the CDR3 is TGTGCCAGCAGCCAAGGAAACTTAGGGGGCTCGATCCTAAGCCAAGAGACCCAGTACTTC. This sequence encodes CASSQGNLGGSILSQETQYF.